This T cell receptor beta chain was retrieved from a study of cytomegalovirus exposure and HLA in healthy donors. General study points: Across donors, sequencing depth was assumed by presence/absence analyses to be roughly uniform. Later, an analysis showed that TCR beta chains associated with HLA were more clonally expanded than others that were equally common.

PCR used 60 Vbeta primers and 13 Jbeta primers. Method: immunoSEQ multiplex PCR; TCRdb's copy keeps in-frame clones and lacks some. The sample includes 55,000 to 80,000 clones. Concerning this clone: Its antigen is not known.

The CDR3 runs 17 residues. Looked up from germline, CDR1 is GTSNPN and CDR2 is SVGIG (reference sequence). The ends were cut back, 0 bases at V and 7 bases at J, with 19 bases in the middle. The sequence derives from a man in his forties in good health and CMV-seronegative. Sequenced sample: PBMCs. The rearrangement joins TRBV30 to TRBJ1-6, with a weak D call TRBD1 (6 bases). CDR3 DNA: TGTGCCTGGAGTGTACCCAGGGGCGCGGATTGGAATTCACCCCTCCACTTT. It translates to CAWSVPRGADWNSPLHF. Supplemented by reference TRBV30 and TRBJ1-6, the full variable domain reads SQTIHQWPATLVQPVGSPLSLECTVEGTSNPNLYWYRQAAGRGLQLLFYSVGIGQISSEVPQNLSASRPQDRQFILSSKKLLLSDSGFYLCAWSVPRGADWNSPLHFGNGTRLTVT.